Below are 24 T cell receptor beta chains sequenced from a single sample in a study of T cell changes during pregnancy in multiple sclerosis. The method was immunoSEQ multiplex PCR; TCRdb's version includes in-frame clones alone and lacks a portion of them. The sample yields approximately 100,000 clones, approximately 95% seen once. This specimen consisted of peripheral blood, obtained in the first trimester of pregnancy. Every receptor here comes from a female donor with multiple sclerosis, enrolled in a pregnancy study.

This chain connects TRBV19 to TRBJ1-5; 9 positions match TRBD1. Germline CDR1 and CDR2: LNHDA and SQIVND (reference sequence). The junction had 9 bases not matched to a gene; V was cut back by 5 bases and J by 1 base. The length of the CDR3 is 17 residues. The CDR3: CASSPGTGIGSNQPQHF. The CDR3 nucleotides are TGTGCCAGTAGTCCCGGGACAGGGATCGGCAGCAATCAGCCCCAGCATTTT.

V gene TRBV11-2 combines with J gene TRBJ2-5; 9 nucleotides line up with TRBD2. The CDR3 consists of 16 residues. Germline CDR1 reads SGHAT; CDR2 reads FQNNGV. Trimming at V came to 0 bases and at J to 5 bases, leaving 7 bases not matched to a gene. The CDR3 nucleotides read TGTGCCAGCAGCTTAGACGGACTAGCGTCTTGGGAGACCCAGTACTTC. Translation: CASSLDGLASWETQYF.

The chain uses TRBV5-1 and TRBJ2-5, with no clear D. Germline V gene sequence: CDR1 SGHRS, CDR2 YFSETQ. CDR3 length: 13 amino acids. V lost 0 bases, J lost 1 base, and 4 bases lay in between. The CDR3 sequence: CASSLDTQETQYF. CDR3 DNA sequence: TGCGCCAGCAGCTTGGACACCCAAGAGACCCAGTACTTC.

The chain has TRBV6-5 and TRBJ1-1; D perhaps matches TRBD1 (6 bases). Germline V gene data show CDR1 as MNHEY and CDR2 as SVGAGI. The CDR3 is 14 residues long. V lost 6 bases and J 0 bases, leaving 11 bases between the germline ends. The CDR3: CASRIQGMNTEAFF. The DNA for the CDR3 is TGTGCCAGCAGGATACAGGGCATGAACACTGAAGCTTTCTTT.

This clone was seen a single time. The chain is built from TRBV29-1 and TRBJ2-7; TRBD2 might be the D (6 bases). CDR1 is SQVTM, CDR2 ANQGSEA, per germline. The CDR3 loop spans 14 amino acids. The V and J ends lost 7 bases and 0 bases respectively, with 16 bases between them. In nucleotides, the CDR3 is TGCAGCGCCGTGGGGGGACCAAGCTCCTACGAGCAGTACTTC. Amino acid sequence: CSAVGGPSSYEQYF.

V usage is TRBV5-5 and J usage is TRBJ2-7; 9 positions match TRBD1. Germline CDR1 SGHKS, CDR2 YYEKEE (reference sequence). This CDR3 contains 13 residues. With V trimmed by 4 bases and J by 2 bases, 1 base remained unmatched. The CDR3 spells CASSRQGAYEQYF. The CDR3 region has the DNA TGTGCCAGCAGCCGACAGGGGGCCTACGAGCAGTACTTC. The full variable domain, rest sourced from reference TRBV5-5 and TRBJ2-7, is DAGVTQSPTHLIKTRGQQVTLRCSPISGHKSVSWYQQVLGQGPQFIFQYYEKEERGRGNFPDRFSARQFPNYSSELNVNALLLGDSALYLCASSRQGAYEQYFGPGTRLTVT.

This clone was observed a single time. V usage is TRBV5-1 and J usage is TRBJ2-1; tentatively, D is TRBD2 (7 bases). The V gene lost 2 bases and the J gene lost 8 bases, with 11 bases spanning the gap. Looked up from germline, CDR1 is SGHRS and CDR2 is YFSETQ. The CDR3 runs 13 residues. CDR3 amino acids: CASSFRGADEQFF. DNA of the CDR3: TGCGCCAGCAGCTTTCGGGGGGCGGATGAGCAGTTCTTC.

CDR3 sequence: CASRGGQGVSEKLFF. The CDR3 nucleotides read TGCGCCAGCAGGGGCGGACAGGGCGTGTCTGAAAAACTGTTTTTT. V usage is TRBV10-2 and J usage is TRBJ1-4; 8 nucleotides agree with TRBD1. The ends lost 6 bases at V and 7 bases at J; junction bases unmatched: 10. Germline lookup yields CDR1 WSHSY and CDR2 SAAADI. There are 15 residues in the CDR3.

This chain joins TRBV7-9 and TRBJ1-2; D uncertain. The germline CDR1 and CDR2 sequences are SEHNR and FQNEAQ (reference sequence). Trimming took off 6 bases at V and 3 bases at J, with 14 bases between the two ends. This CDR3 has 14 amino acids. CDR3 in amino acids: CASRQGDYDYGYTF. CDR3 in DNA: TGTGCCAGCAGGCAAGGAGACTACGACTATGGCTACACCTTC.

The chain links TRBV10-3 to TRBJ2-7, with 8 bases identical to TRBD1. The CDR3 totals 15 residues. V was pared by 4 bases and J by 0 bases, with 5 bases of the junction left unmatched. CDR1 and CDR2 (germline): ENHRY, SYGVKD. The CDR3 reads CAISGTGTGSYEQYF. Here the CDR3 DNA reads TGTGCCATCAGTGGGACCGGGACAGGCTCCTACGAGCAGTACTTC.

This clone was seen a few times. This sequence joins TRBV6-5 and TRBJ2-5; a possible D gene is TRBD2 (6 bases). The CDR3 contains 15 residues. The V and J ends lost 7 bases and 1 base respectively, with 16 bases between them. The germline V gene has CDR1 MNHEY and CDR2 SVGAGI. The CDR3 DNA sequence: TGTGCCAGCATCGAGGGGATGGGGGGCCAAGAGACCCAGTACTTC. Its protein is CASIEGMGGQETQYF.

V and J are TRBV5-4 and TRBJ1-4; D gene unclear. The ends were cut back, 0 bases at V and 7 bases at J, with 22 bases in the middle. Germline values: CDR1 SGHNT, CDR2 YYREEE (reference sequence). This CDR3 has 18 amino acids. The CDR3: CASSLGAPSSELGEKLFF. CDR3 bases: TGTGCCAGCAGCTTGGGGGCCCCCTCCTCGGAACTAGGTGAAAAACTGTTTTTT.

V gene TRBV4-1 combines with J gene TRBJ1-6, with D tentatively TRBD1 (6 bases). Germline-derived CDR1 and CDR2 are MGHRA and YSYEKL. Trimming took 0 bases from V and 11 from J, leaving 8 bases between them. The CDR3 covers 13 residues. The CDR3 region has the DNA TGCGCCAGCAGCCAAGAAACAGGGACACCCCTCCACTTT. It is translated as CASSQETGTPLHF.

V usage is TRBV14 and J usage is TRBJ1-3, with 9 bases lining up with TRBD1. J lost 8 bases, V lost 0 bases, and 8 bases had no gene match. In germline, CDR1 is SGHDN, CDR2 FVKESK. The length of the CDR3 is 16 residues. The CDR3 region has the DNA TGTGCCAGCAGCCAAGATTTCCGGTGGACAGGGGACACCATATATTTT. This gives the protein CASSQDFRWTGDTIYF.

CDR3 bases: TGTGCCAGCAGTGTTAACCCCCAGGGGCCTAACACCGGGGAGCTGTTTTTT. This sequence encodes CASSVNPQGPNTGELFF. The chain carries TRBV6-4 and TRBJ2-2; possibly TRBD1 for D (6 bases). V lost 4 bases, J lost 2 bases, and 17 bases lay in between. The CDR3 covers 17 residues. Germline V gene data show CDR1 as MRHNA and CDR2 as SNTAGT.

This rearrangement joins TRBV29-1 to TRBJ2-7; D unclear. This CDR3 has 14 residues. The V and J ends lost 4 bases and 0 bases respectively, with 13 bases between them. Looked up from germline, CDR1 is SQVTM and CDR2 is ANQGSEA. The CDR3 DNA sequence: TGCAGCGTTGTCGCCAGCGAAAGCTCCTACGAGCAGTACTTC. As protein: CSVVASESSYEQYF.

The chain uses TRBV6-5 and TRBJ1-6, with D maybe TRBD1 (6 bases). Germline CDR1 and CDR2: MNHEY and SVGAGI. V lost 9 bases to trimming and J lost 6 bases, with 9 bases between them. This CDR3 has 12 amino acids. For the CDR3, the DNA is TGTGCCAGTCGGACAGTTAATTCACCCCTCCACTTT. Amino acid sequence: CASRTVNSPLHF.

This chain connects TRBV27 to TRBJ2-7, with D tentatively TRBD1 (6 bases). The germline V and J ends were trimmed by 3 bases and 4 bases, with 10 bases remaining between them. Looked up from germline, CDR1 is MNHEY and CDR2 is SMNVEV (reference sequence). CDR3 length equals 13 residues. The DNA for the CDR3 is TGTGCCAGCAGTTTTGGCAGGGGTTACGAGCAGTACTTC. Translation gives CASSFGRGYEQYF.

V and J are TRBV7-9 and TRBJ2-7; D may be TRBD2 (5 bases). Germline assignment: CDR1 SEHNR and CDR2 FQNEAQ (reference sequence). CDR3 length equals 17 residues. V shed 0 bases and J shed 2 bases, with 17 bases lying between them. The CDR3 DNA sequence: TGTGCCAGCAGCTTAGCGGAACTAGGGCGAACCCCCTACGAGCAGTACTTC. Protein sequence: CASSLAELGRTPYEQYF.

The chain uses TRBV15 and TRBJ1-5; D is undetermined. The CDR3 totals 16 residues. With 0 bases removed from V and 6 bases from J, the gap between germline ends came to 15 bases. CDR1 and CDR2 (germline): LNHNV, YYDKDF (reference sequence). CDR3 region: CATSRDLGRLPQPQHF. CDR3 nucleotide sequence: TGTGCCACCAGCAGAGATTTGGGCAGATTGCCTCAGCCCCAGCATTTT.

In its sample, this clone was seen once. The V and J genes are TRBV2 and TRBJ1-2; D gene ambiguous. This CDR3 contains 11 residues. CDR1 is SNHLY, CDR2 FYNNEI, per germline. V was cut by 6 bases and J by 8 bases, with 10 bases left in between. CDR3 sequence: CASRDSGGYTF. CDR3 coding DNA: TGTGCCAGCAGGGACTCAGGCGGCTACACCTTC.

The CDR3 here is CASSSDFSTGELFF. In DNA, the CDR3 is TGTGCCAGCAGTTCGGACTTCTCCACCGGGGAGCTGTTTTTT. This sequence joins TRBV11-1 and TRBJ2-2, with D perhaps TRBD2 (5 bases). V shed 6 bases and J shed 4 bases, with 12 bases lying between them. The CDR3 sequence is 14 residues long. From germline, CDR1 is SGHAT and CDR2 FQDESV (reference sequence).

The J gene is TRBJ2-3, the V gene TRBV15; D is unresolved. Per germline, CDR1 LNHNV and CDR2 YYDKDF (reference sequence). The V and J ends lost 5 bases and 5 bases respectively, with 11 bases between them. The CDR3 is made up of 13 amino acids. CDR3 protein: CATSSRSIDTQYF. The CDR3 DNA is TGTGCCACCAGCTCACGGTCTATAGATACGCAGTATTTT.

This clone came up once. The V call is TRBV25-1, the J call TRBJ2-3, with a possible D match to TRBD2 (6 bases). Germline V lookup: CDR1 MGHDK, CDR2 SYGVNS. The ends were cut back, 3 bases at V and 4 bases at J, with 20 bases in the middle. CDR3 length: 17 residues. Here the CDR3 reads CASSDPLALLNADTQYF. CDR3 in DNA: TGTGCCAGCAGTGATCCACTAGCCCTTCTAAACGCAGATACGCAGTATTTT.